One sample yielded the 9 T cell receptor beta chains listed below, sequenced in a study of Graves' ophthalmopathy and Graves' hyperthyroidism. RNA transcripts were the template, and TCR beta CDR3 regions were amplified from them. The first-round RT-PCR employed HTBI primers together with the Qiagen OneStep RT-PCR kit. A multiplex PCR was then performed as the second round. TCRdb reanalysed the multiplex PCR reads using MiXCR and keeps one entry per CDR3 protein. The sample contains about 220,000 distinct CDR3 sequences, under 25% of which appear only once. Material for sequencing was peripheral blood. These receptor sequences come from a woman aged 45-60 years with Graves' ophthalmopathy.

This clonotype was counted many times. The DNA of the CDR3 is TGTGCCAGCAGCCTAGGACAGATGACTGAAGCTTTCTTT. It translates to CASSLGQMTEAFF. This chain uses TRBV7-2 with TRBJ1-1; a weak D match, TRBD1 (6 bases). Germline CDR1 SGHTA, CDR2 FQGNSA. V was shortened by 5 bases and J by 5 bases, with 12 bases between the two germline ends. The CDR3 runs 13 residues.

This chain connects TRBV5-1 to TRBJ2-3, with a possible D match to TRBD1 (6 bases). CDR1 and CDR2 (germline): SGHRS, YFSETQ. There are 15 residues in the CDR3. V gave up 5 bases and J gave up 1 base, with 14 bases separating them. The CDR3, as DNA: TGCGCCAGCAGACCACAGGGTCGGGGCACAGATACGCAGTATTTT. It translates to CASRPQGRGTDTQYF.

The table lists this clonotype with many counts. The chain has TRBV20-1 and TRBJ1-6; D not certain. The CDR3 covers 14 residues. From germline, CDR1 is DFQATT and CDR2 SNEGSKA (reference sequence). V lost 3 bases to trimming and J lost 10 bases, with 16 bases between them. CDR3: CSASESGGRSPLHF. CDR3 DNA: TGCAGTGCTAGCGAGTCCGGAGGAAGGTCACCCCTCCACTTT.

This clonotype was counted many times. The rearrangement uses TRBV5-1 and TRBJ2-7; tentatively, D is TRBD2 (6 bases). In germline, CDR1 is SGHRS, CDR2 YFSETQ. V lost 4 bases, J lost 5 bases, and 13 bases lay in between. The CDR3 extends over 13 amino acids. The CDR3 here is CASSAPPGDEQYF. CDR3 coding DNA: TGCGCCAGCAGCGCCCCCCCGGGGGACGAGCAGTACTTC.

This clonotype appeared many times. The genes are TRBV2 and TRBJ1-5; D is ambiguous. Germline V gene sequence: CDR1 SNHLY, CDR2 FYNNEI. This CDR3 spans 12 amino acids. V was trimmed by 6 bases and J by 5 bases, leaving 8 bases between them. This CDR3 is CASRDPDQPQHF. CDR3 coding DNA: TGTGCCAGCAGGGACCCGGATCAGCCCCAGCATTTT.

This clonotype came up a few times. V is TRBV15 and J is TRBJ2-2; tentative D call: TRBD2 (6 bases). This CDR3 region has 15 residues. Trimming took 0 bases from V and 5 from J, leaving 10 bases between them. CDR1 is LNHNV, CDR2 YYDKDF, per germline (reference sequence). The CDR3 region has the DNA TGTGCCACCAGCAGAGAGCGCCGGGGGACCGGGGAGCTGTTTTTT. It codes for CATSRERRGTGELFF.

This clonotype was counted at least ten times. The genes are TRBV19 and TRBJ1-2; D unclear. V dropped 1 base and J dropped 2 bases, with 11 bases sitting between them. Germline assignment: CDR1 LNHDA and CDR2 SQIVND (reference sequence). CDR3 length equals 15 residues. CDR3 bases: TGTGCCAGTAGTATAGTCCCGGGCTGGAACTATGGCTACACCTTC. Its translation is CASSIVPGWNYGYTF.

This clonotype turned up a few times. The rearrangement uses TRBV12-3 or TRBV12-4 and TRBJ2-5; D uncertain. There are 12 residues in the CDR3. V shed 5 bases and J shed 5 bases, with 9 bases lying between them. DNA for the CDR3: TGTGCCAGCAGTAGACGTGGTGAGACCCAGTACTTC. This encodes CASSRRGETQYF.

This clonotype was recorded many times. The chain links TRBV6-1 to TRBJ1-1; D possibly corresponds to TRBD1 (6 bases). V gave up 6 bases and J gave up 8 bases, with 10 bases separating them. The length of the CDR3 is 11 residues. Germline assignment: CDR1 MNHNS and CDR2 SASEGT. In DNA, the CDR3 is TGTGCCAGCAGAAAGGGGGGAGAAGCTTTCTTT. As protein: CASRKGGEAFF.